These 10 T cell receptor beta chains were all obtained from the same sample, sequenced in a study of T cell changes during pregnancy in multiple sclerosis. The assay was immunoSEQ multiplex PCR, and TCRdb's table has in-frame clones only and misses some. The sample includes 45,000 to 65,000 clones, around 90% of them seen just once. The sample consisted of peripheral blood, taken after pregnancy. The receptors here all came from a female donor in good health, enrolled as a control in a pregnancy study.

This clone came up once. The chain is built from TRBV5-4 and TRBJ1-6, with D perhaps matching TRBD1 (5 bases). Trimming left V 2 bases short and J 7 bases short, with 13 bases between. Germline V gene data show CDR1 as SGHNT and CDR2 as YYREEE (reference sequence). This CDR3 spans 15 amino acids. The DNA for the CDR3 is TGTGCCAGCAGCTTCGGGGGAGTTTCGAATTCACCCCTCCACTTT. This gives the protein CASSFGGVSNSPLHF.

This chain connects TRBV5-4 to TRBJ1-1; D may be TRBD1 (5 bases). CDR3 length equals 15 residues. V was pared by 4 bases and J by 0 bases, with 13 bases between. Germline V gene sequence: CDR1 SGHNT, CDR2 YYREEE (reference sequence). The CDR3, as DNA: TGTGCCAGCAGCGGTGGGGGGGAAATGAACACTGAAGCTTTCTTT. It codes for CASSGGGEMNTEAFF.

The rearrangement links TRBV30 to TRBJ1-3; the D is unclear. Per germline, CDR1 GTSNPN and CDR2 SVGIG (reference sequence). Trimming took 2 bases from V and 0 from J, leaving 8 bases between them. The CDR3 has 14 amino acids. Here the CDR3 reads CAWSPFNSGNTIYF. CDR3 DNA: TGTGCCTGGAGTCCCTTTAACTCTGGAAACACCATATATTTT.

The chain links TRBV6-1 to TRBJ1-2; D is unclear. The CDR3 has 15 amino acids. Per the germline V gene, CDR1 is MNHNS and CDR2 is SASEGT. V was cut by 3 bases and J by 2 bases, with 13 bases left in between. The CDR3 sequence is CASSDPPISNYGYTF. The CDR3 DNA follows: TGTGCCAGCAGTGATCCCCCTATTTCCAACTATGGCTACACCTTC.

J is TRBJ2-1 and V is TRBV7-9, with 7 bases that match TRBD2. The CDR3 spans 15 residues. The V segment lost 8 bases and the J segment 8 bases; nucleotides outside the gene matches: 15. Germline values: CDR1 SEHNR, CDR2 FQNEAQ (reference sequence). The DNA of the CDR3 is TGTGCCAGCCCCGGCGCGACTAGCATTTCTGATGAGCAGTTCTTC. Residues: CASPGATSISDEQFF.

V is TRBV18 and J is TRBJ1-6, with a possible D match to TRBD1 (5 bases). This CDR3 is 15 amino acids long. From germline, CDR1 is KGHSH and CDR2 LQKENI. V lost 3 bases to trimming and J lost 7 bases, with 13 bases between them. The CDR3 DNA reads TGTGCCAGCTCACCCCGGACATCGACAAATTCACCCCTCCACTTT. Protein product: CASSPRTSTNSPLHF.

J is TRBJ1-4 and V is TRBV4-1; 8 positions match TRBD1. CDR1 is MGHRA, CDR2 YSYEKL, per germline. V dropped 4 bases and J dropped 5; count of bases not matched to a gene: 0. There are 13 residues in the CDR3. The CDR3 sequence: CASSRDRNEKLFF. The CDR3 nucleotides read TGCGCCAGCAGCCGGGACAGGAATGAAAAACTGTTTTTT.

This chain connects TRBV13 to TRBJ2-1; a possible D gene is TRBD1 (7 bases). Germline CDR1 and CDR2: PRHDT and FYEKMQ (reference sequence). The CDR3 has 20 residues. V lost 5 bases to trimming and J lost 2 bases, with 28 bases between them. The CDR3 is CASSARATGEAPKAYNEQFF. CDR3 in DNA: TGTGCCAGCAGCGCCCGGGCCACAGGGGAGGCCCCTAAGGCCTACAATGAGCAGTTCTTC.

About this clone: This specimen includes other DNA sequences encoding the same CDR3. The chain recombines TRBV10-1 with TRBJ2-7; TRBD2 agrees at 8 bases. Germline V CDR1 and CDR2: WNHNN, SYGVQD (reference sequence). Trimming at V came to 7 bases and at J to 3 bases, leaving 5 bases not matched to a gene. This CDR3 is built from 13 residues. The CDR3 DNA sequence: TGCGCCAGCAAAACCGGGGGGGGCTACGAGCAGTACTTC. Protein product: CASKTGGGYEQYF.

J is TRBJ1-2 and V is TRBV6-5; perhaps TRBD1 as D (5 bases). The ends were cut back, 10 bases at V and 8 bases at J, with 11 bases in the middle. The CDR3 consists of 10 residues. Germline loops: CDR1 MNHEY, CDR2 SVGAGI. The CDR3 sequence is CATRRGGYTF. The CDR3 nucleotides are TGTGCCACCCGTCGGGGGGGCTACACCTTC.